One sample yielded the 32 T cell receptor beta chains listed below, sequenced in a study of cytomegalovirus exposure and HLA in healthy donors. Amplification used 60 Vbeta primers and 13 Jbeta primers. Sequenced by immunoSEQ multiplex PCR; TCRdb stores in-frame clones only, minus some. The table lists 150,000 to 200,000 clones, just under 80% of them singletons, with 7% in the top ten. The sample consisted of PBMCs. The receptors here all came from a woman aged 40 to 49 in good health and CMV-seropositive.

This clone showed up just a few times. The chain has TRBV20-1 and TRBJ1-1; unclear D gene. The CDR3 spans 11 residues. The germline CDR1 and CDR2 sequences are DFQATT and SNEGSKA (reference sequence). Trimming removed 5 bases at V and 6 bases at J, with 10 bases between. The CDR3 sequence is CSALREPEAFF. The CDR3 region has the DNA TGCAGTGCTCTTAGGGAGCCTGAAGCTTTCTTT.

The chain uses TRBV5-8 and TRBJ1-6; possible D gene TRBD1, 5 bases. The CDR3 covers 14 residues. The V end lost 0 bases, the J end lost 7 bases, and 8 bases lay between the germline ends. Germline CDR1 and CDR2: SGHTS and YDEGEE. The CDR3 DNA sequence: TGTGCCAGCAGCTTGGGGGAGGGGAATTCACCCCTCCACTTT. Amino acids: CASSLGEGNSPLHF.

The CDR3 is CASSMTVQSYEQYF. The CDR3 coding sequence is TGTGCCAGTAGTATGACAGTCCAATCCTACGAGCAGTACTTC. This rearrangement joins TRBV19 to TRBJ2-7; D perhaps matches TRBD1 (5 bases). V was trimmed by 3 bases and J by 1 base, leaving 10 bases between them. Germline values: CDR1 LNHDA, CDR2 SQIVND (reference sequence). The CDR3 loop spans 14 amino acids.

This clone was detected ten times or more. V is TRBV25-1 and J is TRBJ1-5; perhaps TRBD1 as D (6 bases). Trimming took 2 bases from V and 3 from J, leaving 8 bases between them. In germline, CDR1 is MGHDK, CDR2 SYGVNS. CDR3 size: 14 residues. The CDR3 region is CASSEPGDNQPQHF. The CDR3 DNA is TGTGCCAGCAGTGAACCAGGGGACAATCAGCCCCAGCATTTT.

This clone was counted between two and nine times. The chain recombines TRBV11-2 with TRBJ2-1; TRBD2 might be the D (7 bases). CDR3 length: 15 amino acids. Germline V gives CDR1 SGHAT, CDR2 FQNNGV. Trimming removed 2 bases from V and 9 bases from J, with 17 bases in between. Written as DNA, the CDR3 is TGTGCCAGCAGCTTAAAAGGGGGAGGGGGGGGTGAGCAGTTCTTC. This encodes CASSLKGGGGGEQFF.

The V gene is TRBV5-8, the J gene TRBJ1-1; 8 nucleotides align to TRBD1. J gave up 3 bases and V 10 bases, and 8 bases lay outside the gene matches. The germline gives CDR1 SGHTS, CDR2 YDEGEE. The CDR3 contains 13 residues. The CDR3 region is CAGLLDRDTEAFF. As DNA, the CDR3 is TGTGCCGGTTTACTGGACAGGGACACTGAAGCTTTCTTT.

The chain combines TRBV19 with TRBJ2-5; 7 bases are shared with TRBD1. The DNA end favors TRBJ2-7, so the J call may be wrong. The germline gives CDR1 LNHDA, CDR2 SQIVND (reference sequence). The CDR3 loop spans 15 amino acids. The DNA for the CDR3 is TGTGCCAGCAACGGTCGGGACAGACCATCCTACGAGCAGTACTTC. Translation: CASNGRDRPSYEQYF.

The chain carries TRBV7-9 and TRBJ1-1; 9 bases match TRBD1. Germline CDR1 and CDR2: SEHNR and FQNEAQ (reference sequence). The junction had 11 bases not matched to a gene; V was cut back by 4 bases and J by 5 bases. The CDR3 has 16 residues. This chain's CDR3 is CASSWDTGGQGTEAFF. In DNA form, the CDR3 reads TGTGCCAGCAGCTGGGATACCGGCGGACAGGGGACTGAAGCTTTCTTT.

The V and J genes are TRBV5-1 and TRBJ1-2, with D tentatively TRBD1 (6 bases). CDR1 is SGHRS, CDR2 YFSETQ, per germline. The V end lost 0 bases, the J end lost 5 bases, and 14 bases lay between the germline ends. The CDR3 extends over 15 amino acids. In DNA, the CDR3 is TGCGCCAGCAGCTTGGGTGAAGGACAGCTTTATGGCTACACCTTC. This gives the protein CASSLGEGQLYGYTF.

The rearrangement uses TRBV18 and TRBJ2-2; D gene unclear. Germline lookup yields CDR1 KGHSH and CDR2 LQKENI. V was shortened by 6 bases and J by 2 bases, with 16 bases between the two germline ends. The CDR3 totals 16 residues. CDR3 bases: TGTGCCAGCTCCCTCAGTATCCCAGTTAACACCGGGGAGCTGTTTTTT. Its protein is CASSLSIPVNTGELFF.

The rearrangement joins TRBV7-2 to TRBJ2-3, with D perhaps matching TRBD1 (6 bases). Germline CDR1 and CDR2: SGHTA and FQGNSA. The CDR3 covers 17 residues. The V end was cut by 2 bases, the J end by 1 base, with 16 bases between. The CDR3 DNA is TGTGCCAGCAGCTTACTAGGTGGGGGCCGCCGCACAGATACGCAGTATTTT. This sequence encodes CASSLLGGGRRTDTQYF.

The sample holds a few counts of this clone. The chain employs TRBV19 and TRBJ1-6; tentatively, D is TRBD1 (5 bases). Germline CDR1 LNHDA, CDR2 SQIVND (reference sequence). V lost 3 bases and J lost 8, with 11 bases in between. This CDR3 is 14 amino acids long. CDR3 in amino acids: CASSMWEGYSPLHF. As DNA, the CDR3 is TGTGCCAGTAGTATGTGGGAGGGGTATTCACCCCTCCACTTT.

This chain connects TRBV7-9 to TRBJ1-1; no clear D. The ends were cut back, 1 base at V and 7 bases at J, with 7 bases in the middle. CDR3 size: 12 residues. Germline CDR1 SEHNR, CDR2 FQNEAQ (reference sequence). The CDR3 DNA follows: TGTGCCAGCAGCTTAGGTGTCAGTGAAGCTTTCTTT. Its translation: CASSLGVSEAFF.

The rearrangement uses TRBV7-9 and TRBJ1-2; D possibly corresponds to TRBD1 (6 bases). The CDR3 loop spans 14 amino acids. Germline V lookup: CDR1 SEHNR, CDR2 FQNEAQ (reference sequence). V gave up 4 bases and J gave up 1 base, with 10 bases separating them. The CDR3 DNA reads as TGTGCCAGCAGCTACAGCAGGGGTAACTATGGCTACACCTTC. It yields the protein CASSYSRGNYGYTF.

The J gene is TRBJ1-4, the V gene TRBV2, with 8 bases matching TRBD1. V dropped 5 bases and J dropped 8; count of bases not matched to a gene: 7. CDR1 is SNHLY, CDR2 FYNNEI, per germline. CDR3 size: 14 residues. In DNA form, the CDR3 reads TGTGCCAGCAGTAGACAGGGGAATGGGGAAAAACTGTTTTTT. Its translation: CASSRQGNGEKLFF.

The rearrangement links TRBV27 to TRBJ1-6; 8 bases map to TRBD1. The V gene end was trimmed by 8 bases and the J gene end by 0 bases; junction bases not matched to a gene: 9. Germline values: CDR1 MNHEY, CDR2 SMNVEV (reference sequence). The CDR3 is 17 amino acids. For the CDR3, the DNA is TGTGCCAGCGGTAACAGGGGGTTTAGCTCCTATAATTCACCCCTCCACTTT. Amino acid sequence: CASGNRGFSSYNSPLHF.

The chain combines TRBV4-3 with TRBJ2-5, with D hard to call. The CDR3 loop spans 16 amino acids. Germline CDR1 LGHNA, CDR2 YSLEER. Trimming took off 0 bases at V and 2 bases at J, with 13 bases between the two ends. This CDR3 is CASSQDLNSKQETQYF. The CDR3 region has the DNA TGCGCCAGCAGCCAAGATCTGAACAGCAAACAAGAGACCCAGTACTTC.

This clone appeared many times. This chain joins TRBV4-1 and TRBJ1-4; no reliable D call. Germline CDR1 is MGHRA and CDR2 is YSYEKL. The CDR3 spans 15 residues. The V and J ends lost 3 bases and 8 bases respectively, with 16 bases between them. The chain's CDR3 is CASSQLGLRSEKLFF. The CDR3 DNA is TGCGCCAGCAGCCAGTTAGGACTTCGATCCGAAAAACTGTTTTTT.

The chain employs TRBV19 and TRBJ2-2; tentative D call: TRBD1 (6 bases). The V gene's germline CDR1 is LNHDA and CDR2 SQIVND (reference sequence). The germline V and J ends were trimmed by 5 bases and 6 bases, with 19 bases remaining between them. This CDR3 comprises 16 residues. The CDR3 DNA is TGTGCCAGTAGTCCCCCCCGAGGGTCAGGGGCCGGGGAGCTGTTTTTT. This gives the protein CASSPPRGSGAGELFF.

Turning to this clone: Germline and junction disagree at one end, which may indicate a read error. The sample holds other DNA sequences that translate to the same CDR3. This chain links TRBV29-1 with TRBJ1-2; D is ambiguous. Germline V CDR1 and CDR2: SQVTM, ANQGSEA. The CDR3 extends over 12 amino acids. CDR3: CSARHHTNGYTF. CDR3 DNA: TGCAGCGCCCGACACCACACCAATGGCTACACCTTT.

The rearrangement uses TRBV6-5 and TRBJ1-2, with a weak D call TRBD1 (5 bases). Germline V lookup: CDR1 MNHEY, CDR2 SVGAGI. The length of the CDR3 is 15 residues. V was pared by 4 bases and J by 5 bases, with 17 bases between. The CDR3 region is CASSFTAWGDYGYTF. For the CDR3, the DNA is TGTGCCAGCAGTTTTACGGCGTGGGGGGATTATGGCTACACCTTC.

CDR3 protein: CASTSTSGGPQETQYF. CDR3 coding DNA: TGTGCCAGCACGAGTACTAGCGGGGGCCCCCAAGAGACCCAGTACTTC. V usage is TRBV27 and J usage is TRBJ2-5; TRBD2 aligns across 11 bases. J gave up 1 base and V 7 bases, and 8 bases lay outside the gene matches. This CDR3 has 16 residues. Germline loops: CDR1 MNHEY, CDR2 SMNVEV (reference sequence).

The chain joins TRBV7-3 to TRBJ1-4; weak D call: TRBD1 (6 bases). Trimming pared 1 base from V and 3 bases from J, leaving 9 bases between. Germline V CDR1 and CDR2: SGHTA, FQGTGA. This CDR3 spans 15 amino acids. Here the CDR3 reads CASSLNGGPNEKLFF. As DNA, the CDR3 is TGTGCCAGCAGCTTAAACGGGGGGCCTAATGAAAAACTGTTTTTT.

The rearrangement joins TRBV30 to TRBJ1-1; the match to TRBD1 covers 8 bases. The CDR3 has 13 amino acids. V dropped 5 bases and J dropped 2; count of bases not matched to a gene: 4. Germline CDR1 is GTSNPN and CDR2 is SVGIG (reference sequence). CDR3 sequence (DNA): TGTGCCTGGGTTGGACAGGGAAACACTGAAGCTTTCTTT. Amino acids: CAWVGQGNTEAFF.

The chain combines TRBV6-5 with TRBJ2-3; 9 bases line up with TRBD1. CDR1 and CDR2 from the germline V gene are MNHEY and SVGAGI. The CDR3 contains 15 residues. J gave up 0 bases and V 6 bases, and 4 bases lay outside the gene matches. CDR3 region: CASREQGASTDTQYF. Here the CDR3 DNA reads TGTGCCAGCAGAGAACAGGGGGCCAGCACAGATACGCAGTATTTT.

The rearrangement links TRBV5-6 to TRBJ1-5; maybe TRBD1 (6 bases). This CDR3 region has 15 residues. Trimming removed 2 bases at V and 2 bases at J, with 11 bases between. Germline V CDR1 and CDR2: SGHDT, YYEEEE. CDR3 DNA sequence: TGTGCCAGCAGCTTTACAGGGAATGGCAATCAGCCCCAGCATTTT. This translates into CASSFTGNGNQPQHF.

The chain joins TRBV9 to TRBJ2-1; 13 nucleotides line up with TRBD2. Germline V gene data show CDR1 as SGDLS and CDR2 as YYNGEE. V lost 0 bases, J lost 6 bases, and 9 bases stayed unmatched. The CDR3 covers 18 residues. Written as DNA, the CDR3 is TGTGCCAGCAGCGTAGCCGCAGGACTAGCGGGGGTAGGCAATGAGCAGTTCTTC. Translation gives CASSVAAGLAGVGNEQFF.

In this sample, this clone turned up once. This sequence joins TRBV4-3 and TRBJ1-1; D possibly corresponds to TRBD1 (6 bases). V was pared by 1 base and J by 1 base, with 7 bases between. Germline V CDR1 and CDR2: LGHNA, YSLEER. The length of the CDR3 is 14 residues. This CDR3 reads CASSQGTANTEAFF. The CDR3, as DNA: TGCGCCAGCAGCCAAGGGACAGCGAACACTGAAGCTTTCTTT.

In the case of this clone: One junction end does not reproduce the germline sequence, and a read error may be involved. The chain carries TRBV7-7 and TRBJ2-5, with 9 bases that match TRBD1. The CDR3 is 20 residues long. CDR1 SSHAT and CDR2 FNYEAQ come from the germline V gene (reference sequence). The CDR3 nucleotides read TGTGCTAGCAGCCCTGGGGGGACAGGGCTTGAGGGGGCACCACGGGAGACCCAGTACTTC. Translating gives CASSPGGTGLEGAPRETQYF. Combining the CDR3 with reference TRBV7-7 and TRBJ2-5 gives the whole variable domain GAGVSQSPRYKVTKRGQDVTLRCDPISSHATLYWYQQALGQGPEFLTYFNYEAQPDKSGLPSDRFSAERPEGSISTLTIQRTEQRDSAMYRCASSPGGTGLEGAPRETQYFGPGTRLLVL.

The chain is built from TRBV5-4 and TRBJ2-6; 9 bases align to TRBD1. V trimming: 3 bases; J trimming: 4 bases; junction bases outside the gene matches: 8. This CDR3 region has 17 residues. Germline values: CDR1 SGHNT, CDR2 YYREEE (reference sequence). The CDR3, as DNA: TGTGCCAGCAGCTCGCCGGGACAGGGTGGCGGGGCCAACGTCCTGACTTTC. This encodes CASSSPGQGGGANVLTF.

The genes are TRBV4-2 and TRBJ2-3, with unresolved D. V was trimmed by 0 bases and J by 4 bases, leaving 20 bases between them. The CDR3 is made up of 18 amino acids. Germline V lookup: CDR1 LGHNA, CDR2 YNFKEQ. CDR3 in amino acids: CASSQDPRPLREADTQYF. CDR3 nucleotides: TGTGCCAGCAGCCAAGATCCGAGACCTCTCCGAGAGGCAGATACGCAGTATTTT.

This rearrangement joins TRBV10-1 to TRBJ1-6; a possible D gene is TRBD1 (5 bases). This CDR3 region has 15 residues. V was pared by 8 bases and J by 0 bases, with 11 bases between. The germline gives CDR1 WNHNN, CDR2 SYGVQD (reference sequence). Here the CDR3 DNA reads TGCGCCAGCTTAAGGGGTAGCTCCTATAATTCACCCCTCCACTTT. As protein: CASLRGSSYNSPLHF.